This T cell receptor (beta chain) was obtained from a study of Ad26.COV2.S vaccination and SARS-CoV-2 variants. The CDR3 contains 13 residues. Deletions cut 5 bases from V and 5 bases from J, with 12 bases between. Details on this clone: No antigen is known for it.

Study findings and constraints: After vaccination, reports described spike-specific CD8+ and CD4+ T cell responses as showing substantial breadth.

Treatment specified: some 20 received Ad26.COV2.S at low or high dose, single or two shots; about 5 received placebo; per-sample allocation not given. After the first vaccine or placebo injection, samples were drawn on day 63. The assay was immunoSEQ multiplex PCR, and TCRdb's table has in-frame clones only and misses some. The repertoire holds roughly 300,000 clones, with 88% as singletons. The sequence derives from a person aged 18 to 59 who received the Ad26.COV2.S COVID-19 vaccine or a placebo. The rearrangement joins TRBV12-3 or TRBV12-4 to TRBJ1-1, with a tentative D call TRBD1 (5 bases). The sample was peripheral blood, taken in a trial of Ad26.COV2.S vaccine versus placebo. CDR3 sequence reads: CASSPFQGTEAFF. The CDR3 nucleotides read TGTGCCAGCAGTCCCTTTCAGGGTACTGAAGCTTTCTTT.